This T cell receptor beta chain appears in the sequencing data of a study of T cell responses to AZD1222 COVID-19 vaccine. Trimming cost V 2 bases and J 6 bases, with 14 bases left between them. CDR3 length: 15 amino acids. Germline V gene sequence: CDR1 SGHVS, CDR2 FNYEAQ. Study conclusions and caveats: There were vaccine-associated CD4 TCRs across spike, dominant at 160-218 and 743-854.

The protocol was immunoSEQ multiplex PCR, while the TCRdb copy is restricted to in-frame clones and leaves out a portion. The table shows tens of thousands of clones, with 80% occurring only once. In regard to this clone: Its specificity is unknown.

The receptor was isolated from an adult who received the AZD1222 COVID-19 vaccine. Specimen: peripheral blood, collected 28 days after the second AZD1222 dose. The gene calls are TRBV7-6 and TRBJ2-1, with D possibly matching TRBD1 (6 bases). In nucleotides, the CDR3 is TGTGCCAGCAGCTTATCTGCAGGGGCCTTCAATGAGCAGTTCTTC. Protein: CASSLSAGAFNEQFF.